What follows are 28 T cell receptor beta chains derived from one specimen sequenced in a study of cytomegalovirus exposure and HLA in healthy donors. Use of 60 Vbeta and 13 Jbeta primers characterized the PCR. Produced via immunoSEQ multiplex PCR; TCRdb's table is partial and in-frame only. Here the sample spans about 150,000 clones, roughly 83% being singletons. Material: PBMCs. The receptors here all came from a man aged 30 to 39 in good health and CMV-seropositive.

Only a few counts were recorded for this clone. This chain joins TRBV27 and TRBJ2-7, with 7 bases matching TRBD2. The CDR3 covers 19 residues. The germline V gene encodes CDR1 MNHEY and CDR2 SMNVEV (reference sequence). With 3 bases clipped from V and 2 bases from J, the junction kept 19 bases outside the gene matches. CDR3 nucleotide sequence: TGTGCCAGCAGTTTCTCCCCCGGGGGAGGGAAAAGATTCGCCTACGAGCAGTACTTC. This translates into CASSFSPGGGKRFAYEQYF.

This chain links TRBV6-1 with TRBJ2-7; TRBD1 might be the D (6 bases). Trimming cost V 7 bases and J 4 bases, with 17 bases left between them. The CDR3 spans 14 residues. Germline V gene sequence: CDR1 MNHNS, CDR2 SASEGT. In nucleotides, the CDR3 is TGTGCCAGCACTCCCCCAGGGGTGGGGTACGAGCAGTACTTC. This gives the protein CASTPPGVGYEQYF.

The rearrangement joins TRBV11-2 to TRBJ2-6; possible D gene TRBD2, 5 bases. The V gene's germline CDR1 is SGHAT and CDR2 FQNNGV. V was pared by 6 bases and J by 0 bases, with 9 bases between. The CDR3 consists of 15 residues. Written as DNA, the CDR3 is TGTGCCAGCAGTTTGGAGGCCTCTGGGGCCAACGTCCTGACTTTC. Its protein product is CASSLEASGANVLTF.

V is TRBV4-3 and J is TRBJ2-1; 9 bases map to TRBD1. Trimming cost V 1 base and J 7 bases; bases outside gene matches: 8. The CDR3 consists of 16 residues. Germline V gene sequence: CDR1 LGHNA, CDR2 YSLEER. CDR3 bases: TGCGCCAGCAGCCAAGGGTCGGGACAGGGAAAGAATGAGCAGTTCTTC. It yields the protein CASSQGSGQGKNEQFF.

This chain joins TRBV4-3 and TRBJ1-2, with a possible D match to TRBD1 (6 bases). With 2 bases removed from V and 8 bases from J, the gap between germline ends came to 12 bases. CDR1 is LGHNA, CDR2 YSLEER, per germline. This CDR3 has 13 residues. CDR3 loop: CASSQSTGIGYTF. The DNA for the CDR3 is TGCGCCAGCAGCCAAAGCACAGGGATCGGCTACACCTTC.

The CDR3 loop reads CASSIDQAINSGANVLTF. The CDR3 coding sequence is TGTGCCAGTAGTATAGATCAAGCTATCAACTCTGGGGCCAACGTCCTGACTTTC. This chain connects TRBV19 to TRBJ2-6; no clear D. The CDR3 extends over 18 amino acids. Deletions cut 0 bases from V and 0 bases from J, with 12 bases between. Germline V gives CDR1 LNHDA, CDR2 SQIVND (reference sequence). The full variable domain, completed using reference TRBV19 and TRBJ2-6, is DGGITQSPKYLFRKEGQNVTLSCEQNLNHDAMYWYRQDPGQGLRLIYYSQIVNDFQKGDIAEGYSVSREKKESFPLTVTSAQKNPTAFYLCASSIDQAINSGANVLTFGAGSRLTVL.

This clone was seen a few times. The J gene is TRBJ2-1, the V gene TRBV30; 7 bases line up with TRBD2. The CDR3 is 16 amino acids. Looked up from germline, CDR1 is GTSNPN and CDR2 is SVGIG (reference sequence). J was trimmed by 2 bases and V by 2 bases; bases with no gene match: 9. Written as DNA, the CDR3 is TGTGCCTGGAGTCAAACGGGGGGAAGAACCTACAATGAGCAGTTCTTC. It encodes CAWSQTGGRTYNEQFF.

This chain links TRBV10-3 with TRBJ2-7, with 9 bases that match TRBD2. The V gene's germline CDR1 is ENHRY and CDR2 SYGVKD. The CDR3 extends over 16 amino acids. After removal of 5 bases from V and 0 bases from J, the junction contained 8 bases not matched to a gene. The CDR3 DNA reads as TGTGCCATCAGTCCTTCTAGCGGGATTAGCTCCTACGAGCAGTACTTC. It specifies CAISPSSGISSYEQYF.

The J gene is TRBJ2-1, the V gene TRBV10-3; no reliable D call. Trimming cost V 10 bases and J 5 bases, with 12 bases left between them. The CDR3 extends over 12 amino acids. Germline lookup yields CDR1 ENHRY and CDR2 SYGVKD. CDR3 residues: CATQFEDNEQFF. DNA of the CDR3: TGTGCCACCCAGTTTGAGGACAATGAGCAGTTCTTC.

The rearrangement joins TRBV19 to TRBJ1-5; D gene uncertain. The CDR3 sequence is 12 residues long. Germline values: CDR1 LNHDA, CDR2 SQIVND (reference sequence). Trimming left V 8 bases short and J 7 bases short, with 12 bases between. CDR3: CASSFLFQPQHF. The CDR3 DNA is TGTGCCAGTTCCTTTCTATTCCAGCCCCAGCATTTT.

This clone has just a few counts. V usage is TRBV29-1 and J usage is TRBJ2-7; 11 bases map to TRBD2. The CDR3 is 15 residues long. V shed 5 bases, J shed 0 bases, and the junction held 6 bases outside the gene matches. Germline values: CDR1 SQVTM, CDR2 ANQGSEA. The DNA of the CDR3 is TGCAGCGTTTTGAAACTAGCGGGAGACTCCTACGAGCAGTACTTC. Amino acids: CSVLKLAGDSYEQYF.

The rearrangement joins TRBV10-3 to TRBJ1-5, with 7 bases identical to TRBD1. CDR1 and CDR2 (germline): ENHRY, SYGVKD. The CDR3 has 13 amino acids. Germline trimming cut 6 bases from V and 4 bases from J; bases unmatched to any gene: 3. The CDR3 region is CAIRGDRNQPQHF. The CDR3 coding sequence is TGTGCCATCAGAGGGGACAGAAATCAGCCCCAGCATTTT.

The V call is TRBV6-5, the J call TRBJ2-7; 8 positions agree with TRBD1. The CDR3 length is 14 residues. Trimming took 5 bases from V and 3 from J; bases not matched to a gene: 6. Germline V gives CDR1 MNHEY, CDR2 SVGAGI. This CDR3 reads CASSNLDRVYEQYF. DNA for the CDR3: TGTGCCAGCAGTAACCTGGACAGGGTCTACGAGCAGTACTTC.

The genes are TRBV6-5 and TRBJ1-4, with 7 bases matching TRBD1. In germline, CDR1 is MNHEY, CDR2 SVGAGI. The CDR3 runs 13 residues. Trimming cost V 6 bases and J 5 bases; bases outside gene matches: 3. Here the CDR3 DNA reads TGTGCCAGCAGGACAGGGCGAAATGAAAAACTGTTTTTT. It yields the protein CASRTGRNEKLFF.

The CDR3 region is CASGQGSNTEAFF. In nucleotides, the CDR3 is TGTGCCAGCGGACAGGGTTCGAACACTGAAGCTTTCTTT. V is TRBV7-8 and J is TRBJ1-1; 8 bases map to TRBD1. V shed 8 bases, J shed 1 base, and the junction held 3 bases outside the gene matches. CDR1 and CDR2 (germline): SGHVS, FQNEAQ. The CDR3 has 13 amino acids.

The V call is TRBV11-2, the J call TRBJ1-1, with 8 bases that match TRBD1. The CDR3 is 14 residues long. The J segment lost 5 bases and the V segment lost 5 bases, leaving 7 bases of the junction unmatched. The germline V gene has CDR1 SGHAT and CDR2 FQNNGV. In DNA form, the CDR3 reads TGTGCCAGCAGCACCCAGGGGGCGCGGACTGAAGCTTTCTTT. It yields the protein CASSTQGARTEAFF.

The J gene is TRBJ1-2, the V gene TRBV30, with TRBD1 matching 7 bases. Trimming cost V 0 bases and J 8 bases; bases outside gene matches: 6. The CDR3 totals 13 residues. CDR1 is GTSNPN and CDR2 is SVGIG in the germline V gene (reference sequence). Written as DNA, the CDR3 is TGTGCCTGGAGTGTACAGGGGACTGGAGGCTACACCTTC. Translated, it gives CAWSVQGTGGYTF.

This clone has just a few counts. The chain uses TRBV28 and TRBJ1-2, with unresolved D. The CDR3 sequence is 13 residues long. V lost 5 bases to trimming and J lost 3 bases, with 10 bases between them. The germline V gene has CDR1 MDHEN and CDR2 SYDVKM. The CDR3 reads CASSPLGDYGYTF. The CDR3 DNA sequence: TGTGCCAGCAGTCCCCTGGGCGACTATGGCTACACCTTC.

V and J are TRBV7-8 and TRBJ1-2; perhaps TRBD1 as D (6 bases). Trimming removed 2 bases at V and 8 bases at J, with 15 bases between. Germline V gene lookup returns CDR1 SGHVS and CDR2 FQNEAQ. This CDR3 has 14 residues. CDR3 DNA sequence: TGTGCCAGCAGCTTAAGGACAGAGGGCGGAGGCTACACCTTC. The encoded protein is CASSLRTEGGGYTF.

The chain links TRBV6-6 to TRBJ1-2, with 8 positions matching TRBD1. Germline V gene sequence: CDR1 MNHNY, CDR2 SVGAGI (reference sequence). The V and J ends lost 2 bases and 8 bases, in that order; junction bases with no gene match: 10. The CDR3 totals 15 residues. For the CDR3, the DNA is TGTGCCAGCAGTTACCAACCTACAGGGGGGATGGGCTACACCTTC. Translation: CASSYQPTGGMGYTF.

The chain carries TRBV7-3 and TRBJ1-1; perhaps TRBD1 as D (6 bases). The CDR3 runs to 14 residues. Germline CDR1 SGHTA, CDR2 FQGTGA. Trimming removed 3 bases at V and 11 bases at J, with 19 bases between. CDR3 bases: TGTGCCAGCAGCTTCCAGGGACCACAGGGTGAGGCTTTCTTT. Amino acid sequence: CASSFQGPQGEAFF.

J is TRBJ2-7 and V is TRBV28; a possible D gene is TRBD1 (6 bases). This CDR3 has 12 residues. Trimming took off 8 bases at V and 3 bases at J, with 11 bases between the two ends. The germline gives CDR1 MDHEN, CDR2 SYDVKM. The CDR3 region has the DNA TGTGCCAGCGCCATAGGGGGCTACGAGCAGTACTTC. Encoded protein: CASAIGGYEQYF.

This clone is a singleton in its sample. The rearrangement joins TRBV25-1 to TRBJ1-1; D is uncertain. Per the germline V gene, CDR1 is MGHDK and CDR2 is SYGVNS. V lost 8 bases, J lost 8 bases, and 12 bases lay in between. This CDR3 is 11 amino acids long. The CDR3 protein is CASSLRGEAFF. The CDR3 DNA sequence: TGTGCCAGCTCTCTCCGCGGGGAAGCTTTCTTT.

This sequence joins TRBV7-9 and TRBJ2-1, with TRBD1 identical over 8 bases. Looked up from germline, CDR1 is SEHNR and CDR2 is FQNEAQ (reference sequence). This CDR3 spans 16 amino acids. After removal of 2 bases from V and 7 bases from J, the junction contained 10 bases not matched to a gene. CDR3: CASSLRSGGRGNEQFF. Here the CDR3 DNA reads TGTGCCAGCAGCTTAAGGTCAGGGGGCAGAGGGAATGAGCAGTTCTTC.

The chain recombines TRBV10-3 with TRBJ2-1; D is possibly TRBD2 (6 bases). V gave up 6 bases and J gave up 3 bases, with 15 bases separating them. The CDR3 has 15 amino acids. CDR1 ENHRY and CDR2 SYGVKD come from the germline V gene. This CDR3 reads CAISRGTGDYNEQFF. As DNA, the CDR3 is TGTGCCATCAGCCGCGGGACGGGGGACTACAATGAGCAGTTCTTC.

The gene calls are TRBV6-5 and TRBJ2-7; D perhaps matches TRBD1 (5 bases). The V gene lost 2 bases and the J gene lost 9 bases, with 14 bases spanning the gap. The germline V gene encodes CDR1 MNHEY and CDR2 SVGAGI. This CDR3 has 13 amino acids. CDR3 sequence reads: CASSYGDQGGQYF. CDR3 nucleotide sequence: TGTGCCAGCAGTTACGGCGACCAGGGTGGGCAGTACTTC.

A few counts support this clone. The rearrangement links TRBV5-4 to TRBJ2-7, with D possibly being TRBD2 (5 bases). Germline V gene sequence: CDR1 SGHNT, CDR2 YYREEE (reference sequence). The CDR3 length is 13 residues. V lost 1 base and J 4 bases, leaving 9 bases between the germline ends. CDR3 protein: CASSLPGIYEQYF. The CDR3 DNA is TGTGCCAGCAGCTTGCCGGGAATTTACGAGCAGTACTTC.

The chain links TRBV7-2 to TRBJ2-7; no definite D call. The CDR3 length is 16 residues. CDR1 and CDR2 (germline): SGHTA, FQGNSA. V was shortened by 1 base and J by 0 bases, with 13 bases between the two germline ends. This CDR3 reads CASSLDHSLRSYEQYF. The CDR3 nucleotides are TGTGCCAGCAGCTTAGACCACAGCTTGCGCTCCTACGAGCAGTACTTC.